This is a list of T cell receptor beta chains from one sample in a study of cytomegalovirus exposure and HLA in healthy donors. The data were produced by immunoSEQ multiplex PCR, yet TCRdb's version contains in-frame clones alone and is incomplete. The sample holds over 150,000 clones, about 77% seen once. Sequencing input: PBMCs. These receptors came from a man younger than 40 in good health and CMV-seropositive. Both conserved end residues are part of each CDR3. D genes are given only for firm matches. Some rows mark clone size as missing; the rest say once, few, many or name a class of expanded clone.

CDR3 length: 13; clone size: -; V gene: TRBV9; D gene: -; J gene: TRBJ1-1; CDR3 DNA: TGTGCCAGCAGCGGCGGCGGGAACACTGAAGCTTTCTTT; CDR3 protein: CASSGGGNTEAFF
CDR3 length: 13; clone size: -; V gene: TRBV19; D gene: -; J gene: TRBJ2-2; CDR3 DNA: TGTGCCAGTACAGCCGGGTACACCGGGGAGCTGTTTTTT; CDR3 protein: CASTAGYTGELFF
CDR3 length: 14; clone size: few; V gene: TRBV28; D gene: -; J gene: TRBJ2-4; CDR3 DNA: TGTGCCAGCCGACGGCGGTTAGGGGGAGACATTCAGTACTTC; CDR3 protein: CASRRRLGGDIQYF
CDR3 length: 15; clone size: -; V gene: TRBV7-8; D gene: -; J gene: TRBJ1-1; CDR3 DNA: TGTGCCAGCAGCCCGCCGAGGGTCGGTAAGACTGAAGCTTTCTTT; CDR3 protein: CASSPPRVGKTEAFF
CDR3 length: 14; clone size: -; V gene: TRBV9; D gene: -; J gene: TRBJ2-2; CDR3 DNA: TGTGCCAGCAGCGTAGTCAGGGCGGCCGGGGAGCTGTTTTTT; CDR3 protein: CASSVVRAAGELFF
CDR3 length: 15; clone size: -; V gene: TRBV19; D gene: TRBD1; J gene: TRBJ1-1; CDR3 DNA: TGTGCCAGTAGTAGAGAGGGGGCGTATGGCACTGAAGCTTTCTTT; CDR3 protein: CASSREGAYGTEAFF
CDR3 length: 13; clone size: once; V gene: TRBV19; D gene: -; J gene: TRBJ2-5; CDR3 DNA: TGTGCCAGTAGAGACTCGTCCCAAGAGACCCAGTACTTC; CDR3 protein: CASRDSSQETQYF
CDR3 length: 13; clone size: -; V gene: TRBV2; D gene: -; J gene: TRBJ1-2; CDR3 DNA: TGTGCCAGCAGTGAAGCGATCGGGGTGGGCTACACCTTC; CDR3 protein: CASSEAIGVGYTF
CDR3 length: 12; clone size: -; V gene: TRBV7-2; D gene: -; J gene: TRBJ1-5; CDR3 DNA: TGTGCCAGCAGCTGGAGCGGTCAGCCCCAGCATTTT; CDR3 protein: CASSWSGQPQHF
CDR3 length: 16; clone size: -; V gene: TRBV11-1; D gene: TRBD1; J gene: TRBJ2-1; CDR3 DNA: TGTGCCAGCAGCTTAGGGGGACAGGGGCTCTACAATGAGCAGTTCTTC; CDR3 protein: CASSLGGQGLYNEQFF
CDR3 length: 14; clone size: few; V gene: TRBV6-4; D gene: -; J gene: TRBJ2-1; CDR3 DNA: TGTGCCAGCAGTGACTCGACTGTCCCTCGTGCTCAGTTCTTC; CDR3 protein: CASSDSTVPRAQFF
CDR3 length: 18; clone size: -; V gene: TRBV14; D gene: TRBD2; J gene: TRBJ2-1; CDR3 DNA: TGTGCCAGCAGCCGGCCGGATTCTAGCGGGAGGAAATACAATGAGCAGTTCTTC; CDR3 protein: CASSRPDSSGRKYNEQFF
CDR3 length: 18; clone size: -; V gene: TRBV4-1; D gene: TRBD2; J gene: TRBJ2-7; CDR3 DNA: TGCGCCAGCAGCCAAGCCCCCGTGGCCAGCGGGGCCACCTACGAGCAGTACTTC; CDR3 protein: CASSQAPVASGATYEQYF
CDR3 length: 14; clone size: -; V gene: TRBV12-5; D gene: -; J gene: TRBJ1-5; CDR3 DNA: TGTGCTAGTAGCCCTCTATATAGCAATCAGCCCCAGCATTTT; CDR3 protein: CASSPLYSNQPQHF
CDR3 length: 16; clone size: few; V gene: TRBV7-2; D gene: -; J gene: TRBJ1-3; CDR3 DNA: TGTGCCAGCAGCTTAAAAGGCAGGGTGACTGGAAACACCATATATTTT; CDR3 protein: CASSLKGRVTGNTIYF
CDR3 length: 14; clone size: -; V gene: TRBV28; D gene: -; J gene: TRBJ2-7; CDR3 DNA: TGTGCCAGCAGTTTGATTGGGAGTGCCTACGAGCAGTACTTC; CDR3 protein: CASSLIGSAYEQYF
CDR3 length: 14; clone size: -; V gene: TRBV29-1; D gene: -; J gene: TRBJ1-1; CDR3 DNA: TGCAGCGTTGAACGGGGTGGAGGGAAAACTGAAGCTTTCTTT; CDR3 protein: CSVERGGGKTEAFF
CDR3 length: 13; clone size: -; V gene: TRBV6-5; D gene: TRBD2; J gene: TRBJ2-5; CDR3 DNA: TGTGCCGTATCCCTAGCGGGGGCCGAGACCCAGTACTTC; CDR3 protein: CAVSLAGAETQYF
CDR3 length: 14; clone size: -; V gene: TRBV7-3; D gene: TRBD2; J gene: TRBJ2-1; CDR3 DNA: TGTGCCAGCAGCTTGGGACTAGGGGGTTATGAGCAGTTCTTC; CDR3 protein: CASSLGLGGYEQFF
CDR3 length: 15; clone size: -; V gene: TRBV29-1; D gene: TRBD1; J gene: TRBJ2-7; CDR3 DNA: TGCAGCGTCCGCATGGGACAGGGGAGGCACTACGAGCAGTACTTC; CDR3 protein: CSVRMGQGRHYEQYF
CDR3 length: 17; clone size: -; V gene: TRBV4-3; D gene: TRBD2; J gene: TRBJ2-5; CDR3 DNA: TGCGCCAGCAGCCTAGACTGGCGGGAGGCCGCCTGGGAGACCCAGTACTTC; CDR3 protein: CASSLDWREAAWETQYF
CDR3 length: 15; clone size: -; V gene: TRBV6-1; D gene: -; J gene: TRBJ2-7; CDR3 DNA: TGTGCCAGCAGTGAACCAGGGGCGGCCCATTACGAGCAGTACTTC; CDR3 protein: CASSEPGAAHYEQYF
CDR3 length: 14; clone size: -; V gene: TRBV6-1; D gene: TRBD1; J gene: TRBJ2-7; CDR3 DNA: TGTGCCGGATCACTGGGGACAGTCTCCTACGAGCAGTACTTC; CDR3 protein: CAGSLGTVSYEQYF
CDR3 length: 14; clone size: -; V gene: TRBV10-3; D gene: TRBD2; J gene: TRBJ2-5; CDR3 DNA: TGTGCCATCAGCGAGAGCGGGGTTCAAGAGACCCAGTACTTC; CDR3 protein: CAISESGVQETQYF
CDR3 length: 16; clone size: -; V gene: TRBV10-3; D gene: TRBD2; J gene: TRBJ2-7; CDR3 DNA: TGTGCCATCAGTGAGTCCCGACTAGCGGGGGCTTACGAGCAGTACTTC; CDR3 protein: CAISESRLAGAYEQYF
CDR3 length: 11; clone size: -; V gene: TRBV30; D gene: -; J gene: TRBJ2-1; CDR3 DNA: TGTGCCTGGAGTGTACTCGATGAGCAGTTCTTC; CDR3 protein: CAWSVLDEQFF
CDR3 length: 17; clone size: -; V gene: TRBV6-1; D gene: TRBD2; J gene: TRBJ2-7; CDR3 DNA: TGTGCCAGCAGTGACCCCAATCTAGGCGGGAGGGCCGTCGAGCAGTACTTC; CDR3 protein: CASSDPNLGGRAVEQYF
CDR3 length: 12; clone size: -; V gene: TRBV7-2; D gene: -; J gene: TRBJ1-2; CDR3 DNA: TGTGCCAGCAGCGTGCAGGGATATGGCTACACCTTC; CDR3 protein: CASSVQGYGYTF
CDR3 length: 14; clone size: few; V gene: TRBV28; D gene: -; J gene: TRBJ2-7; CDR3 DNA: TGTGCCAGCACCCGCCCAGGGGCGTCCTACGAGCAGTACTTC; CDR3 protein: CASTRPGASYEQYF
CDR3 length: 15; clone size: -; V gene: TRBV7-2; D gene: TRBD2; J gene: TRBJ2-1; CDR3 DNA: TGTGCCAGCGGGTCGAGGAGCGGGAGTGGTAATGAGCAGTTCTTC; CDR3 protein: CASGSRSGSGNEQFF
CDR3 length: 14; clone size: -; V gene: TRBV10-1; D gene: -; J gene: TRBJ2-5; CDR3 DNA: TGCGCCAGCAGTATACAGGGTGGTGGGGAGACCCAGTACTTC; CDR3 protein: CASSIQGGGETQYF
CDR3 length: 16; clone size: few; V gene: TRBV28; D gene: TRBD1; J gene: TRBJ2-7; CDR3 DNA: TGTGCCAGCAGTTCCGTAACCGGGACAGGGTCCAACGAGCAGTACTTC; CDR3 protein: CASSSVTGTGSNEQYF
CDR3 length: 13; clone size: -; V gene: TRBV28; D gene: -; J gene: TRBJ2-7; CDR3 DNA: TGTGCCAGCAGTTTAAAGGGGGTTACCGAGCAGTACTTC; CDR3 protein: CASSLKGVTEQYF
CDR3 length: 14; clone size: -; V gene: TRBV28; D gene: TRBD2; J gene: TRBJ2-1; CDR3 DNA: TGTGCCAGCAGTCCCCCCGGAGGGAGGGGCACCCAGTTCTTC; CDR3 protein: CASSPPGGRGTQFF
CDR3 length: 16; clone size: -; V gene: TRBV4-3; D gene: -; J gene: TRBJ2-5; CDR3 DNA: TGCGCCAGCAGCCAAGATCCGGGCGGGATCGAAGAGACCCAGTACTTC; CDR3 protein: CASSQDPGGIEETQYF
CDR3 length: 11; clone size: -; V gene: TRBV6-5; D gene: -; J gene: TRBJ2-1; CDR3 DNA: TGTGCCAGCAGTCAATACAATGAGCAGTTCTTC; CDR3 protein: CASSQYNEQFF
CDR3 length: 13; clone size: -; V gene: TRBV18; D gene: TRBD1; J gene: TRBJ1-2; CDR3 DNA: TGTGCCAGCTCACCACGGACAGGGGACGGCTACACCTTC; CDR3 protein: CASSPRTGDGYTF
CDR3 length: 19; clone size: -; V gene: TRBV4-1; D gene: -; J gene: TRBJ1-4; CDR3 DNA: TGCGCCAGCAGCCAAGATCTCACGATCACGGGACTCTCTAATGAAAAACTGTTTTTT; CDR3 protein: CASSQDLTITGLSNEKLFF